The 6 T cell receptor beta chains given below trace back to one sample, sequenced in a study of cytomegalovirus exposure and HLA in healthy donors. Produced via immunoSEQ multiplex PCR; TCRdb's table is partial and in-frame only. The sample yields 150,000 to 200,000 clones, 85% to 90% seen once. Sequenced: PBMCs. The source is a woman in her thirties in good health and CMV-seronegative.

V usage is TRBV30 and J usage is TRBJ1-1; D is perhaps TRBD1 (5 bases). Germline CDR1 reads GTSNPN; CDR2 reads SVGIG (reference sequence). Between the trimmed V and J ends, which lost 5 bases and 0 bases, there was a span of 13 bases. The CDR3 is 14 amino acids. The CDR3 DNA reads as TGTGCCTGGGGAGATCAGGGCATGAACACTGAAGCTTTCTTT. Residues: CAWGDQGMNTEAFF.

This clone appeared once. V gene TRBV5-4 combines with J gene TRBJ1-2; 12 positions match TRBD1. J lost 4 bases, V lost 2 bases, and 6 bases had no gene match. This CDR3 has 16 residues. Germline values: CDR1 SGHNT, CDR2 YYREEE (reference sequence). The CDR3 region has the DNA TGTGCCAGCAGCTTTTCCGGGACAGGGGGCCTCTATGGCTACACCTTC. This codes for CASSFSGTGGLYGYTF.

The genes are TRBV5-1 and TRBJ2-5; D unclear. The V gene's germline CDR1 is SGHRS and CDR2 YFSETQ. Deletions cut 3 bases from V and 2 bases from J, with 17 bases between. CDR3 length equals 16 residues. The CDR3: CASSSLPGPKQETQYF. The DNA for the CDR3 is TGCGCCAGCAGCTCACTTCCCGGGCCCAAACAAGAGACCCAGTACTTC. Using reference TRBV5-1 and TRBJ2-5 for the parts outside the CDR3, the full variable domain is KAGVTQTPRYLIKTRGQQVTLSCSPISGHRSVSWYQQTPGQGLQFLFEYFSETQRNKGNFPGRFSGRQFSNSRSEMNVSTLELGDSALYLCASSSLPGPKQETQYFGPGTRLLVL.

The chain recombines TRBV9 with TRBJ2-1; 8 bases agree with TRBD2. The V segment lost 3 bases and the J segment 6 bases; nucleotides outside the gene matches: 8. The CDR3 has 15 residues. CDR1 is SGDLS, CDR2 YYNGEE, per germline. The CDR3 is CASSDSSGAGNEQFF. CDR3 sequence (DNA): TGTGCCAGCAGCGATAGTAGCGGGGCGGGCAATGAGCAGTTCTTC.

This clone has only one observation. V is TRBV27 and J is TRBJ2-1; D is perhaps TRBD2 (5 bases). The CDR3 consists of 15 residues. From germline, CDR1 is MNHEY and CDR2 SMNVEV (reference sequence). V dropped 6 bases and J dropped 4 bases, with 16 bases sitting between them. CDR3 in amino acids: CASSPGLDLYNEQFF. Written as DNA, the CDR3 is TGTGCCAGCAGCCCAGGACTGGATCTGTACAATGAGCAGTTCTTC.

This clone appeared once. The CDR3 DNA reads as TGTGCCAGCAGGGGGAGGACAGCCAAATACACTGAAGCTTTCTTT. Residues: CASRGRTAKYTEAFF. The chain combines TRBV28 with TRBJ1-1; TRBD1 might be the D (6 bases). The CDR3 contains 15 residues. V was clipped by 6 bases and J by 3 bases, with 17 bases between them. Germline V gene data show CDR1 as MDHEN and CDR2 as SYDVKM. Full variable domain (missing parts from reference TRBV28 and TRBJ1-1): DVKVTQSSRYLVKRTGEKVFLECVQDMDHENMFWYRQDPGLGLRLIYFSYDVKMKEKGDIPEGYSVSREKKERFSLILESASTNQTSMYLCASRGRTAKYTEAFFGQGTRLTVV.